The subject of this entry is one T cell receptor (beta chain). Antigen unknown. Clones were sequenced by immunoSEQ multiplex PCR, and TCRdb holds only the in-frame ones, with some missing. The sample yields roughly 90,000 clones, 85% to 95% seen once. The record originates from a study of OX40 agonist ivuxolimab in advanced cancers. The study, taken as a whole, reports: Both CD4+ and CD8+ T cell populations in blood had undergone clonal expansion by week 6 at 0.1 to 3.0 mg/kg.

Germline-derived CDR1 and CDR2 are MNHEY and SMNVEV (reference sequence). Trimming took 5 bases from V and 8 from J; bases not matched to a gene: 13. This CDR3 is built from 16 residues. The material sequenced was CD4+ or CD8+ T cells sorted from blood, taken in a trial of the OX40 agonist ivuxolimab. This clonotype was obtained from an adult with an advanced solid tumor such as melanoma, head and neck, liver or kidney cancer. V is TRBV27 and J is TRBJ1-4; 8 bases line up with TRBD1. CDR3 bases: TGTGCCAGCAGTCCCGACCGGGACAGGAGGGGGGAAAAACTGTTTTTT. Translated, it gives CASSPDRDRRGEKLFF.